This T cell receptor beta chain was retrieved from a study of liver allograft versus peripheral blood T cells. As for the study in general: Recipients' peripheral blood T cell receptor repertoires were compared with those in transplanted livers. The study, taken as a whole, reports: Repertoires of T cell receptors in liver allografts reportedly differed from peripheral blood repertoires.

TCRdb used MiXCR to reprocess the reads, holding one entry per CDR3 protein. The sample lists 10,000 to 14,000 distinct CDR3 sequences, about 23% occurring once. CDR3 size: 18 residues. Germline loops: CDR1 LNHDA, CDR2 SQIVND (reference sequence). The V and J ends lost 6 bases and 0 bases respectively, with 21 bases between them. For this clonotype: Its antigen remains unidentified.

The TCR was taken from a human patient who had a liver transplant. A subset of T cells may come from the graft donor. The V and J genes are TRBV19 and TRBJ1-5, with D unclear. CDR3 sequence: CASRRAAVAYYSNQPQHF. CDR3 in DNA: TGTGCCAGTAGGAGGGCGGCCGTCGCCTATTATAGCAATCAGCCCCAGCATTTT.